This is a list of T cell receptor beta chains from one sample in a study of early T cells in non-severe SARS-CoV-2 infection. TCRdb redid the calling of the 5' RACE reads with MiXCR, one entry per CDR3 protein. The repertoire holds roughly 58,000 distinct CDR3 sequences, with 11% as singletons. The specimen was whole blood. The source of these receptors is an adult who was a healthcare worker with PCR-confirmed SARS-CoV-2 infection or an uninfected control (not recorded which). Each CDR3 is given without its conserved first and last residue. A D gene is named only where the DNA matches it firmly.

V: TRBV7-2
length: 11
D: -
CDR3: ASSPDRYQPQH

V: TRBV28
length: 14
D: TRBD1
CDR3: ASWTGGTRITDTQY

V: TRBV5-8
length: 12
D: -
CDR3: ASSLGWAFDEQF

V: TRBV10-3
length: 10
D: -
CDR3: ATSASADTQY

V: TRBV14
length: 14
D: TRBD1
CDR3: ASSQETGGFYNEQF

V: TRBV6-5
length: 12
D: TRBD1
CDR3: ASSGTVHEYGYT

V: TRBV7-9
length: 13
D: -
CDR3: ASSPRRDFQETQY

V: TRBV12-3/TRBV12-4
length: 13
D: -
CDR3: ASSLSGRSHNEQF

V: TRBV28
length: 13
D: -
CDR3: ASSLLTGNQETQY

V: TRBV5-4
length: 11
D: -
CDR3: ASSRGPWGEQY

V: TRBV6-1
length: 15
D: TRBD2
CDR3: ASSALAGRLYQETQY

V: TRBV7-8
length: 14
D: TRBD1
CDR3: ASSSRQGANTGELF

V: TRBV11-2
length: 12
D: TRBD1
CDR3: ASSIGTGVYEQY

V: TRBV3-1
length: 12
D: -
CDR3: ASSQDGGWNEQF

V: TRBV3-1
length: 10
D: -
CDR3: ASRDLRDGYT

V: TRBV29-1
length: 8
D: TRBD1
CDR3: SVLTGLEY

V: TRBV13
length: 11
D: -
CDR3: ASVSTASYGYT

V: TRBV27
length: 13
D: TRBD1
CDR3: ASSFKGARTGELF